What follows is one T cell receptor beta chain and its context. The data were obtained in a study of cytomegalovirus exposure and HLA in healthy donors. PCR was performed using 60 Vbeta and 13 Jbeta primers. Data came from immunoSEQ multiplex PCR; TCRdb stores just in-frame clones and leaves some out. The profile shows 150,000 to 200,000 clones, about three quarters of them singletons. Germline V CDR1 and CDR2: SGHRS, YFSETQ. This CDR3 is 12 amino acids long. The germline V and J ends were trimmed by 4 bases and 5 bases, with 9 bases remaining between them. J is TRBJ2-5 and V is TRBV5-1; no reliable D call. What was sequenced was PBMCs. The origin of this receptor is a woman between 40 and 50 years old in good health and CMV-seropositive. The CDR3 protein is CASSGSLETQYF. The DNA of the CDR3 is TGCGCCAGCAGCGGTAGCCTCGAGACCCAGTACTTC.